This T cell receptor beta chain derives from a study of blood T cell repertoires in COVID-19. About the research overall: The United States, Italy and Spain provided the acute and convalescent COVID-19 samples. PBMCs, B-cell-depleted T cells, or T cells provided the cDNA or gDNA that made up the material.

The CDR3 is 14 amino acids. Germline values: CDR1 KGHSH, CDR2 LQKENI. The V gene lost 6 bases and the J gene lost 2 bases, with 11 bases spanning the gap. In the original analysis: Reference gene primers were amplified, and this amplification served to estimate nucleated cell counts. Data came from immunoSEQ multiplex PCR; TCRdb stores just in-frame clones and leaves some out. V and J calls and clone size are those listed in that table; D and trimming were worked out from the DNA. The sample consists of about 200,000 clones, under 90% of them appearing once. Patients in Seattle were enrolled during active infection, then followed longitudinally.

The receptor was derived from a person aged 65 to 79 with COVID-19, enrolled during active disease. The sequenced sample was peripheral blood. The chain links TRBV18 to TRBJ2-1, with D tentatively TRBD2 (5 bases). The CDR3 sequence is CASSGGPTYNEQFF. For the CDR3, the DNA is TGTGCCAGCTCCGGAGGTCCTACCTACAATGAGCAGTTCTTC.